Below are 25 T cell receptor beta chains sequenced from a single sample in a study of T cell changes during pregnancy in multiple sclerosis. TCRdb's copy holds only in-frame clones and misses some; the assay was immunoSEQ multiplex PCR. Here the sample spans tens of thousands of clones, approximately 90% being singletons. Material: peripheral blood, obtained before pregnancy. The receptors were sampled from a female donor with multiple sclerosis, enrolled in a pregnancy study.

The rearrangement joins TRBV4-1 to TRBJ1-1; 9 bases are a match to TRBD1. The CDR3 is 14 amino acids. V lost 3 bases to trimming and J lost 4 bases; unmatched junction nucleotides: 3. The germline gives CDR1 MGHRA, CDR2 YSYEKL. The CDR3 reads CASSQVTGGTEAFF. In DNA form, the CDR3 reads TGCGCCAGCAGCCAGGTGACAGGGGGCACTGAAGCTTTCTTT.

V gene TRBV18 combines with J gene TRBJ2-1, with a tentative D call TRBD1 (5 bases). V gave up 4 bases and J gave up 2 bases, with 18 bases separating them. Germline loops: CDR1 KGHSH, CDR2 LQKENI. There are 17 residues in the CDR3. The CDR3 region has the DNA TGTGCCAGCTCACTCCACCTAGGTGGGGCGGCCTACAATGAGCAGTTCTTC. As protein: CASSLHLGGAAYNEQFF.

This clone was seen just once. The genes are TRBV28 and TRBJ2-1, with 7 bases that match TRBD2. The ends lost 3 bases at V and 5 bases at J; junction bases unmatched: 4. From germline, CDR1 is MDHEN and CDR2 SYDVKM. The CDR3 has 14 residues. The CDR3 spells CASSLAGAHNEQFF. The DNA of the CDR3 is TGTGCCAGCAGTTTGGCGGGAGCTCACAATGAGCAGTTCTTC.

The V and J genes are TRBV11-2 and TRBJ2-1, with TRBD1 identical over 7 bases. V dropped 0 bases and J dropped 2; count of bases not matched to a gene: 10. The CDR3 length is 18 residues. The germline V gene encodes CDR1 SGHAT and CDR2 FQNNGV. In DNA, the CDR3 is TGTGCCAGCAGCTTAGAAGGGGGCGGCCTACGCGCCTACAATGAGCAGTTCTTC. This sequence encodes CASSLEGGGLRAYNEQFF.

The chain recombines TRBV16 with TRBJ2-3; possibly TRBD1 for D (6 bases). Per the germline V gene, CDR1 is KGHSY and CDR2 is FQNENV. Trimming pared 5 bases from V and 5 bases from J, leaving 8 bases between. The CDR3 is 12 residues long. CDR3 nucleotides: TGTGCCAGCAGCTTACAGGGAGATACGCAGTATTTT. Translated: CASSLQGDTQYF.

This sequence joins TRBV6-1 and TRBJ1-2; 9 nucleotides match TRBD1. After removal of 8 bases from V and 4 bases from J, the junction contained 8 bases not matched to a gene. Germline V gives CDR1 MNHNS, CDR2 SASEGT. The CDR3 length is 14 residues. The CDR3 DNA reads as TGTGCCAGCCCTACAGGGGGCGCGAGCTATGGCTACACCTTC. Its protein is CASPTGGASYGYTF.

The chain is built from TRBV16 and TRBJ2-7; 7 nucleotides align to TRBD1. The CDR3 runs 15 residues. J gave up 0 bases and V 5 bases, and 7 bases lay outside the gene matches. The germline gives CDR1 KGHSY, CDR2 FQNENV. Here the CDR3 reads CASSYTQGNSYEQYF. The DNA for the CDR3 is TGTGCCAGCAGCTACACACAGGGGAACTCCTACGAGCAGTACTTC.

The V and J genes are TRBV6-5 and TRBJ1-5; TRBD1 aligns across 7 bases. This CDR3 is built from 15 residues. CDR1 MNHEY and CDR2 SVGAGI come from the germline V gene. After removal of 6 bases from V and 7 bases from J, the junction contained 12 bases not matched to a gene. The CDR3 spells CASSSKQGWGQPQHF. The CDR3 nucleotides are TGTGCCAGCAGCTCCAAACAGGGGTGGGGGCAGCCCCAGCATTTT.

V usage is TRBV5-6 and J usage is TRBJ2-1; 9 bases match TRBD2. The J segment lost 6 bases and the V segment lost 4 bases, leaving 8 bases of the junction unmatched. The CDR3 sequence is 15 residues long. Per the germline V gene, CDR1 is SGHDT and CDR2 is YYEEEE. The CDR3 coding sequence is TGTGCCAGCAGCGGACAAGCGGGAGGAGGCAATGAGCAGTTCTTC. It specifies CASSGQAGGGNEQFF.

In nucleotides, the CDR3 is TGTGCCAGCAGCCAAGCTCAGGGTAAACACCTCTCTGGGGCCAACGTCCTGACTTTC. Its protein is CASSQAQGKHLSGANVLTF. The genes are TRBV4-2 and TRBJ2-6, with D tentatively TRBD1 (5 bases). The CDR3 loop spans 19 amino acids. V lost 1 base, J lost 0 bases, and 16 bases lay in between. CDR1 is LGHNA, CDR2 YNFKEQ, per germline.

The chain carries TRBV5-1 and TRBJ2-1; possible D gene TRBD2, 6 bases. From germline, CDR1 is SGHRS and CDR2 YFSETQ. The CDR3 length is 12 residues. V was shortened by 0 bases and J by 10 bases, with 8 bases between the two germline ends. The DNA of the CDR3 is TGCGCCAGCAGCTTGGCGGGAGTGGAGCAGTTCTTC. Its protein product is CASSLAGVEQFF. Looking up the rest from reference TRBV5-1 and TRBJ2-1 gives the full variable domain: KAGVTQTPRYLIKTRGQQVTLSCSPISGHRSVSWYQQTPGQGLQFLFEYFSETQRNKGNFPGRFSGRQFSNSRSEMNVSTLELGDSALYLCASSLAGVEQFFGPGTRLTVL.

This sequence joins TRBV5-4 and TRBJ2-4; 9 bases are shared with TRBD2. This CDR3 is built from 14 residues. Germline V lookup: CDR1 SGHNT, CDR2 YYREEE (reference sequence). V lost 4 bases, J lost 7 bases, and 6 bases stayed unmatched. The CDR3 bases are TGTGCCAGCAGCCAGACTAGCGGCACGAACATTCAGTACTTC. Translated, it gives CASSQTSGTNIQYF.

The V gene is TRBV6-1, the J gene TRBJ1-5, with 8 bases identical to TRBD1. CDR3 length equals 15 residues. V shed 4 bases, J shed 4 bases, and the junction held 6 bases outside the gene matches. Germline V lookup: CDR1 MNHNS, CDR2 SASEGT. CDR3 loop: CASSVLQGGNQPQHF. The CDR3, as DNA: TGTGCCAGCAGTGTGTTACAGGGGGGAAATCAGCCCCAGCATTTT.

The chain is built from TRBV27 and TRBJ2-7; TRBD2 is a possible D gene (5 bases). With 2 bases removed from V and 2 bases from J, the gap between germline ends came to 10 bases. CDR1 and CDR2 from the germline V gene are MNHEY and SMNVEV (reference sequence). The CDR3 is 14 amino acids. The CDR3 region has the DNA TGTGCCAGCAGTTTAGGGAGTAAGACCTACGAGCAGTACTTC. Protein: CASSLGSKTYEQYF.

This rearrangement joins TRBV7-9 to TRBJ2-2; D is ambiguous. In germline, CDR1 is SEHNR, CDR2 FQNEAQ (reference sequence). Trimming removed 3 bases at V and 8 bases at J, with 13 bases between. This CDR3 is built from 14 residues. Here the CDR3 reads CASSFGGGTGELFF. The CDR3, as DNA: TGTGCCAGCAGCTTTGGTGGCGGAACTGGGGAGCTGTTTTTT.

This clone was observed a single time. This sequence joins TRBV18 and TRBJ2-1; TRBD2 matches 11 bases. This CDR3 comprises 15 residues. Germline V lookup: CDR1 KGHSH, CDR2 LQKENI. The V gene end was trimmed by 3 bases and the J gene end by 9 bases; junction bases not matched to a gene: 7. CDR3 residues: CASSPGTSGAFEQFF. CDR3 coding DNA: TGTGCCAGCTCACCGGGGACTAGCGGTGCTTTTGAGCAGTTCTTC.

This clone was detected a few times. This chain connects TRBV10-3 to TRBJ2-1; 8 bases align to TRBD2. Germline values: CDR1 ENHRY, CDR2 SYGVKD. The V and J ends lost 8 bases and 2 bases, in that order; junction bases with no gene match: 8. The CDR3 sequence is 15 residues long. The CDR3 sequence: CAIGSSGSPYNEQFF. The DNA for the CDR3 is TGTGCCATCGGATCGAGCGGGAGTCCCTACAATGAGCAGTTCTTC.

Only a few counts were recorded for this clone. This chain joins TRBV2 and TRBJ1-5; TRBD1 agrees at 8 bases. Unmatched junction bases numbered 5, after V lost 2 bases and J lost 8 bases. Germline V gene lookup returns CDR1 SNHLY and CDR2 FYNNEI. The CDR3 loop spans 14 amino acids. The CDR3 region has the DNA TGTGCCAGCAGTGAACAGGGGGCTTCGGAGCCCCAGCATTTT. Translated: CASSEQGASEPQHF.

Only one count was recorded for this clone. This chain uses TRBV5-5 with TRBJ2-7; no definite D call. V was cut by 0 bases and J by 5 bases, with 9 bases left in between. The CDR3 covers 13 residues. The germline V gene encodes CDR1 SGHKS and CDR2 YYEKEE (reference sequence). The CDR3 nucleotides read TGTGCCAGCAGCTTGGTGAATAGTCACGAGCAGTACTTC. Amino acid sequence: CASSLVNSHEQYF.

This chain connects TRBV5-5 to TRBJ2-7; TRBD1 is a possible D gene (6 bases). CDR1 is SGHKS, CDR2 YYEKEE, per germline (reference sequence). V lost 3 bases and J lost 5, with 21 bases in between. CDR3 length: 16 amino acids. This chain's CDR3 is CASSYRVGQGMDEQYF. For the CDR3, the DNA is TGTGCCAGCAGCTACCGAGTCGGGCAGGGGATGGACGAGCAGTACTTC.

This clone is a singleton in its sample. V usage is TRBV28 and J usage is TRBJ1-5; D not resolved. V lost 3 bases, J lost 0 bases, and 9 bases lay in between. The CDR3 runs 15 residues. The germline V gene encodes CDR1 MDHEN and CDR2 SYDVKM. DNA for the CDR3: TGTGCCAGCAGTTTGACACGGAATAGCAATCAGCCCCAGCATTTT. Encoded protein: CASSLTRNSNQPQHF.

The rearrangement links TRBV28 to TRBJ1-2; 11 bases are shared with TRBD1. This CDR3 is 15 amino acids long. V lost 6 bases and J lost 3; bases outside the gene matches: 6. Germline V gene sequence: CDR1 MDHEN, CDR2 SYDVKM. This chain's CDR3 is CASRLGGQGDYGYTF. The CDR3 DNA follows: TGTGCCAGCAGGTTAGGGGGACAGGGGGACTATGGCTACACCTTC.

This chain joins TRBV6-5 and TRBJ2-7, with TRBD1 matching 9 bases. The trim removed 5 bases at V and 3 bases at J, leaving 5 bases unmatched. Per germline, CDR1 MNHEY and CDR2 SVGAGI. The CDR3 sequence is 14 residues long. As DNA, the CDR3 is TGTGCCAGCAGTCCGACAGGGGGATTCTACGAGCAGTACTTC. Amino acid sequence: CASSPTGGFYEQYF.

The J gene is TRBJ1-3, the V gene TRBV27; D is perhaps TRBD1 (6 bases). The CDR3 is made up of 14 amino acids. Per the germline V gene, CDR1 is MNHEY and CDR2 is SMNVEV (reference sequence). V was trimmed by 6 bases and J by 4 bases, leaving 13 bases between them. The CDR3 DNA sequence: TGTGCCAGCAGCCCTGGGACATCGGGAAACACCATATATTTT. It translates to CASSPGTSGNTIYF.

The V call is TRBV15, the J call TRBJ2-1, with 9 bases matching TRBD1. The germline CDR1 and CDR2 sequences are LNHNV and YYDKDF (reference sequence). V lost 2 bases and J lost 1; bases outside the gene matches: 3. CDR3 length: 16 amino acids. The CDR3 sequence: CATSRKGQGSYNEQFF. The CDR3 region has the DNA TGTGCCACCAGCAGAAAAGGACAGGGGTCCTACAATGAGCAGTTCTTC. Using reference TRBV15 and TRBJ2-1 for the parts outside the CDR3, the full variable domain is DAMVIQNPRYQVTQFGKPVTLSCSQTLNHNVMYWYQQKSSQAPKLLFHYYDKDFNNEADTPDNFQSRRPNTSFCFLDIRSPGLGDTAMYLCATSRKGQGSYNEQFFGPGTRLTVL.